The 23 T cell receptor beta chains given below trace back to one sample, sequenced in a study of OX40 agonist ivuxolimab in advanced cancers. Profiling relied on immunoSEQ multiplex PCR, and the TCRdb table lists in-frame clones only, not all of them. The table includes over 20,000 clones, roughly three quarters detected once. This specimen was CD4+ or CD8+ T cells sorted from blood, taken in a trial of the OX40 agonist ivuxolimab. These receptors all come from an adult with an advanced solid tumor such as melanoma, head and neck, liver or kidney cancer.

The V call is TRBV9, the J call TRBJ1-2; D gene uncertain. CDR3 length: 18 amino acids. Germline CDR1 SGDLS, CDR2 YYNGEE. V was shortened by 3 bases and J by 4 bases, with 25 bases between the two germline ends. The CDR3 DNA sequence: TGTGCCAGCAGCGCCGGGGAATCCTCGGCCCGACGTATCTATGGCTACACCTTC. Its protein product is CASSAGESSARRIYGYTF.

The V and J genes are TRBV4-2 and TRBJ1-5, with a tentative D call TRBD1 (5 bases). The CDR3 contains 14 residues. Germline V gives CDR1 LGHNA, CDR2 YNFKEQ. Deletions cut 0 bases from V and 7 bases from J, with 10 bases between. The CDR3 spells CASSQDRVEQPQHF. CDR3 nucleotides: TGTGCCAGCAGCCAAGACAGGGTAGAACAGCCCCAGCATTTT.

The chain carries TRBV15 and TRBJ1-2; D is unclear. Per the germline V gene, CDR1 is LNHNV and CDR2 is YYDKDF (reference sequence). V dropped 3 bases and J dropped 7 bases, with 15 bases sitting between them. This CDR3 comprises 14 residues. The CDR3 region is CATSSGPREPGYTF. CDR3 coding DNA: TGTGCCACCAGCAGCGGCCCGAGGGAGCCTGGCTACACCTTC.

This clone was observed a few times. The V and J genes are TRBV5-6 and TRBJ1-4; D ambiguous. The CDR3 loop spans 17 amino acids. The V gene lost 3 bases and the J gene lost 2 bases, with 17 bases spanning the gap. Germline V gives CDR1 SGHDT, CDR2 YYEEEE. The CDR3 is CASSSPVGPETNEKLFF. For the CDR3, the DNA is TGTGCCAGCAGCTCTCCGGTTGGACCTGAGACTAATGAAAAACTGTTTTTT.

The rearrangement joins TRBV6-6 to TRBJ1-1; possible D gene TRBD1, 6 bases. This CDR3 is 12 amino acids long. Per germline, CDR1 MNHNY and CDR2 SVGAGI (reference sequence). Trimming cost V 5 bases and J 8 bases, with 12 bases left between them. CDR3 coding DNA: TGTGCCAGCAGTCCCCAGGGGAGGGAAGCTTTCTTT. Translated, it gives CASSPQGREAFF.

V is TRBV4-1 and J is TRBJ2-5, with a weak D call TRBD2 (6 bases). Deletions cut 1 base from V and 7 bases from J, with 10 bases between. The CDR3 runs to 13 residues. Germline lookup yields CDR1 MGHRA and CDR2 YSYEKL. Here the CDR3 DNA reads TGCGCCAGCAGCCAAGGCGGGGAAGGGACCCAGTACTTC. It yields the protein CASSQGGEGTQYF.

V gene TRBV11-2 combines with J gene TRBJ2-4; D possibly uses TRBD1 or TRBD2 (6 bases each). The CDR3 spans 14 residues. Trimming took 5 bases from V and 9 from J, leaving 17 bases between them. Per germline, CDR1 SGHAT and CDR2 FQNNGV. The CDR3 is CASSAAGGAGIQYF. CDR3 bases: TGTGCCAGCAGCGCCGCCGGGGGCGCGGGCATTCAGTACTTC.

The CDR3: CASSPRGDSPLHF. The CDR3 region has the DNA TGTGCCAGCAGTCCAAGAGGGGATTCACCCCTCCACTTT. The chain has TRBV6-5 and TRBJ1-6; D perhaps matches TRBD1 (5 bases). V dropped 5 bases and J dropped 8 bases, with 10 bases sitting between them. This CDR3 is 13 amino acids long. Per germline, CDR1 MNHEY and CDR2 SVGAGI.

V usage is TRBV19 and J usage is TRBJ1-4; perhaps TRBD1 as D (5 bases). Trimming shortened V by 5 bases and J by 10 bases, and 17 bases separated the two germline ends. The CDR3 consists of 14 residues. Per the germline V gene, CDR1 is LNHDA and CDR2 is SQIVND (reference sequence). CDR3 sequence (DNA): TGTGCCAGTAGTGACAGCGCTTTCTCGGGAAAACTGTTTTTT. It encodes CASSDSAFSGKLFF.

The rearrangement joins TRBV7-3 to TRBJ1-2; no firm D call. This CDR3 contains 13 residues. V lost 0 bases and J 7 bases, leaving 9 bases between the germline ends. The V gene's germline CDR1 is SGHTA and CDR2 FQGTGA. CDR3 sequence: CASSLTSGTGYTF. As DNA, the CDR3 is TGTGCCAGCAGCTTAACGTCCGGTACTGGCTACACCTTC.

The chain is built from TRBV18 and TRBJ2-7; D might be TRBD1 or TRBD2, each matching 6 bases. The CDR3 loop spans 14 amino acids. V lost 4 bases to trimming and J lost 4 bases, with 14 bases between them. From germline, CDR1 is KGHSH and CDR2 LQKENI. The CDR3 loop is CASSREGGRYEQYF. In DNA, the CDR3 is TGTGCCAGCTCACGCGAGGGGGGAAGGTACGAGCAGTACTTC.

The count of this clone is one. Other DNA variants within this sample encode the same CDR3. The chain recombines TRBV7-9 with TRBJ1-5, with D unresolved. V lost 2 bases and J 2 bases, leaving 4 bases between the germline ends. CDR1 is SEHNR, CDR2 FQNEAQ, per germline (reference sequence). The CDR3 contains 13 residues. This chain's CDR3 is CASSLTGNQPQHF. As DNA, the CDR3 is TGTGCCAGCAGCTTAACAGGCAATCAGCCCCAGCATTTT.

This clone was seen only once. This CDR3 is CASSPGLQETQYF. The CDR3 DNA is TGTGCCAGCAGCCCCGGACTACAAGAGACCCAGTACTTC. This rearrangement joins TRBV5-4 to TRBJ2-5; maybe TRBD2 (6 bases). Germline V gene sequence: CDR1 SGHNT, CDR2 YYREEE (reference sequence). The V end was cut by 4 bases, the J end by 2 bases, with 9 bases between. The CDR3 contains 13 residues.

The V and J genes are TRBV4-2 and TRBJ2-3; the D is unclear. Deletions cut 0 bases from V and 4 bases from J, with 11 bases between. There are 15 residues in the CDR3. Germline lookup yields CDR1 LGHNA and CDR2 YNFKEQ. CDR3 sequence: CASSQDRNIPDTQYF. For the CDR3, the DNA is TGTGCCAGCAGCCAAGACAGAAACATCCCAGATACGCAGTATTTT.

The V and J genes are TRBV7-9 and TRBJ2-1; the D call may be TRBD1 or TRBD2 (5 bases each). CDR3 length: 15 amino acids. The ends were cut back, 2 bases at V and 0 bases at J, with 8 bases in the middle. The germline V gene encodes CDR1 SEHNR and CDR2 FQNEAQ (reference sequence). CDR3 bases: TGTGCCAGCAGCTTATCGGGGACCTCCTACAATGAGCAGTTCTTC. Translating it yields CASSLSGTSYNEQFF.

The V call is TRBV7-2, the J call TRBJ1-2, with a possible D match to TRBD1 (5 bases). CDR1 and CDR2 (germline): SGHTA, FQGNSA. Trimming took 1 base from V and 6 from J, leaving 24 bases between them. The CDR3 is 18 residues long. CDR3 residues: CASSLGFTGVSTRDGYTF. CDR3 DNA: TGTGCCAGCAGCTTAGGTTTTACGGGGGTCTCGACCCGGGATGGCTACACCTTC. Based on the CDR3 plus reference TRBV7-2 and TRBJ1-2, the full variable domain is GAGVSQSPSNKVTEKGKDVELRCDPISGHTALYWYRQSLGQGLEFLIYFQGNSAPDKSGLPSDRFSAERTGGSVSTLTIQRTQQEDSAVYLCASSLGFTGVSTRDGYTFGSGTRLTVV.

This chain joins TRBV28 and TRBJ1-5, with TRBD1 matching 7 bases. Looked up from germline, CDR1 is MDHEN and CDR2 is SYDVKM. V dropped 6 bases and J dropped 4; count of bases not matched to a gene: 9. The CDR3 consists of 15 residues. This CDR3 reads CASRNRGRANQPQHF. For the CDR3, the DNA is TGTGCCAGCAGGAACAGGGGACGGGCAAATCAGCCCCAGCATTTT.

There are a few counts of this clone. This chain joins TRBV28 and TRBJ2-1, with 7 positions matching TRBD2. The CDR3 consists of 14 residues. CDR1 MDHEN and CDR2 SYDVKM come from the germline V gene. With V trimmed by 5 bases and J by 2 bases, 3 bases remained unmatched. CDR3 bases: TGTGCCAGCAGTACGACTAGCCCCTACAATGAGCAGTTCTTC. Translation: CASSTTSPYNEQFF.

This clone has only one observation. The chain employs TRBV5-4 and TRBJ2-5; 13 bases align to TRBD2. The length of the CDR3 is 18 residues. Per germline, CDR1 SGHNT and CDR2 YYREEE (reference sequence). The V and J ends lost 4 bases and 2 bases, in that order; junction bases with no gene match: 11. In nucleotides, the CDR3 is TGTGCCAGCAGCCGGACCGGGACTAGCGGGACTTATCAAGAGACCCAGTACTTC. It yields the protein CASSRTGTSGTYQETQYF.

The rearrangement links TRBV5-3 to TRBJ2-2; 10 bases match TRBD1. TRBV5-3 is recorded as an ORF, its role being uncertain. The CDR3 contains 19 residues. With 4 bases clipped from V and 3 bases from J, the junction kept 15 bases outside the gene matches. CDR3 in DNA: TGTGCCAGAAGCCGGGGAGGGACAGGGGTAAAAGGGTACACCGGGGAGCTGTTTTTT. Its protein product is CARSRGGTGVKGYTGELFF.

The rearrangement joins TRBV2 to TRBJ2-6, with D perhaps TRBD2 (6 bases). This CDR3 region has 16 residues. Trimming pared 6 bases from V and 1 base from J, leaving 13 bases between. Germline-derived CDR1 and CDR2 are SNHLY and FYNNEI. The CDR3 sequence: CASRVQGRSGANVLTF. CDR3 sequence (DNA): TGTGCCAGCAGGGTTCAAGGGAGGTCTGGGGCCAACGTCCTGACTTTC.

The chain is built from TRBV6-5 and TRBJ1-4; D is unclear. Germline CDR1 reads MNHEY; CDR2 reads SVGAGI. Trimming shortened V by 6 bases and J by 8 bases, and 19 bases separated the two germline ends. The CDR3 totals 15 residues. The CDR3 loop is CASRVGRKIGEKLFF. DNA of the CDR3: TGTGCCAGCAGGGTCGGACGGAAGATTGGGGAAAAACTGTTTTTT.

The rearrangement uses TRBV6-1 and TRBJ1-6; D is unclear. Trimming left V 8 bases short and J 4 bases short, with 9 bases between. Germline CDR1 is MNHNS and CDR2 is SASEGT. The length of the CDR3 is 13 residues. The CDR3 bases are TGTGCCAGCTCCGTGGGGTATAATTCACCCCTCCACTTT. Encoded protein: CASSVGYNSPLHF.